The entry below describes one T cell receptor (beta chain). Its antigen is undetermined. 5'RACE template switching with UMIs produced the TCR beta cDNA. TCRdb reprocessed the 5' RACE reads, keeping one entry per CDR3 protein, no DNA. The sample includes 300,000 or so distinct CDR3 sequences. This specimen belongs to a study of T cells expressing NK-cell markers. Overall study context: According to the study, TCR beta repertoires originated from sorted CD3+CD56+NKG2C+, CD3+CD56+NKG2C- and CD3+CD56-NKG2C+ T cells. In the group of eight sequenced donors, seven were HCMV-seropositive and one was seronegative. General study findings and limits: The share of CD8+ T cells held by dominant NKG2C+ clonotypes was about 1.0-7.5% in about six donors.

Germline V gene lookup returns CDR1 DFQATT and CDR2 SNEGSKA (reference sequence). There are 17 residues in the CDR3. The sequence derives from a woman aged 18 to 69 in good health. The genes are TRBV20-1 and TRBJ2-2; as DNA is missing, the TRBD1 call by TCRdb cannot be tested. Sequenced material: blood T cells: a sorted CD56 or NKG2C T cell subset, CD4+ or CD8+ T cells, or bulk PBMC T cells (not recorded which). CDR3 residues: CSARDSSQGSNTGELFF.